This TCR beta chain stems from a study of beta chain features in type 1 diabetes. About the research overall: Taken together, all samples contributed fewer than 110 million examined sorted cells. Overall study findings and caveats: A potential influence of HLA type upon TCRB rearrangement remained unresolved herein. Among type 1 diabetes patients, VDJ junctions had fewer insertions and more deletions.

Investigators reverse transcribed all isolated RNA, so they sequenced expressed TCRB transcripts. Sequencing used immunoSEQ multiplex PCR; TCRdb keeps in-frame clones, though not all of them. This table has 130,000 to 150,000 clones, about 10% appearing once. Each population that was sorted was more than 95% pure. As concerns this clone: Its antigen is unknown. Other DNA sequences in this specimen translate into the identical CDR3.

This CDR3 is 14 amino acids long. V was shortened by 0 bases and J by 3 bases, with 8 bases between the two germline ends. Germline V CDR1 and CDR2: SGHTA, FQGNSA. The sequenced sample was naive CD4+ T cells from blood. This TCR derives from a man between 18 and 29 years old in good health. The chain recombines TRBV7-2 with TRBJ1-2, with a possible D match to TRBD1 (5 bases). CDR3 nucleotides: TGTGCCAGCAGCTTAGCAGGACAAGACTATGGCTACACCTTC. Amino acid sequence: CASSLAGQDYGYTF.